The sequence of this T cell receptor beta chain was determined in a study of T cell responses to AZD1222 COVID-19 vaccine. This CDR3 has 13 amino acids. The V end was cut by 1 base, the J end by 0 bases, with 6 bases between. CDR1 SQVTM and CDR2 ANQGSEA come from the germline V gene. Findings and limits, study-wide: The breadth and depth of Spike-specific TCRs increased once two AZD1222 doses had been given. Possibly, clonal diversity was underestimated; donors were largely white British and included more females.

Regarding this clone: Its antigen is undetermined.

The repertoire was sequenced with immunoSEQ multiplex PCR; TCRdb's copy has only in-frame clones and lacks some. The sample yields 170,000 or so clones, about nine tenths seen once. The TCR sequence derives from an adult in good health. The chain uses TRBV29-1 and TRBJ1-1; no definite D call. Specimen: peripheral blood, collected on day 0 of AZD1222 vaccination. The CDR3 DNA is TGCAGCGTTGAAGGGGTAATGAACACTGAAGCTTTCTTT. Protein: CSVEGVMNTEAFF.